One sample yielded the 25 T cell receptor beta chains listed below, sequenced in a study of shared clonotypes between healthy human individuals. Sequenced by immunoSEQ multiplex PCR; TCRdb stores in-frame clones only, minus some. The repertoire consists of 2 million to 3 million clones, with roughly nine tenths occurring once and the leading ten covering more than 0.12%. Sequenced input: naive CD4+ T cells sorted from blood. Stated subset: CD45RA+ positively selected. The receptor set was obtained from a man younger than 35 in good health.

This clone was observed a single time. The J gene is TRBJ1-1, the V gene TRBV18, with a possible D match to TRBD1 (6 bases). The CDR3 sequence is 17 residues long. Germline V CDR1 and CDR2: KGHSH, LQKENI. Trimming removed 5 bases from V and 3 bases from J, with 22 bases in between. The CDR3 DNA reads TGTGCCAGCTCAACTTCGGGGGCGCGGGGGCGCGACACTGAAGCTTTCTTT. Translated, it gives CASSTSGARGRDTEAFF.

This clone was detected only a few times. The chain joins TRBV28 to TRBJ1-6, with no clear D. Germline CDR1 MDHEN, CDR2 SYDVKM. This CDR3 comprises 14 residues. Deletions cut 9 bases from V and 9 bases from J, with 18 bases between. The CDR3 sequence is CASRRPTDFSPLHF. DNA of the CDR3: TGTGCCAGTCGGAGACCGACGGACTTTTCACCCCTCCACTTT. Full variable domain (rest looked up from reference TRBV28 and TRBJ1-6): DVKVTQSSRYLVKRTGEKVFLECVQDMDHENMFWYRQDPGLGLRLIYFSYDVKMKEKGDIPEGYSVSREKKERFSLILESASTNQTSMYLCASRRPTDFSPLHFGNGTRLTVT.

The V and J genes are TRBV28 and TRBJ1-5; D might be TRBD1 (5 bases). V lost 6 bases and J 7 bases, leaving 22 bases between the germline ends. Germline V lookup: CDR1 MDHEN, CDR2 SYDVKM. The CDR3 totals 16 residues. CDR3 region: CASSNPRQGLVQPQHF. In nucleotides, the CDR3 is TGTGCCAGCAGCAATCCCCGGCAGGGACTCGTCCAGCCCCAGCATTTT.

In DNA form, the CDR3 reads TGCAGCGTTGAGAAGGCAGGGTCCTACGAGCAGTACTTC. It is translated as CSVEKAGSYEQYF. The chain recombines TRBV29-1 with TRBJ2-5; perhaps TRBD1 as D (5 bases). The end of the DNA fits TRBJ2-7 better, so the J call may be wrong. The CDR3 is 13 amino acids. The germline V gene encodes CDR1 SQVTM and CDR2 ANQGSEA.

This chain links TRBV10-3 with TRBJ1-1; tentative D call: TRBD1 (6 bases). Germline V gene data show CDR1 as ENHRY and CDR2 as SYGVKD. The CDR3 consists of 14 residues. Trimming pared 0 bases from V and 6 bases from J, leaving 11 bases between. The CDR3 sequence is CAISESQGPSEAFF. CDR3 in DNA: TGTGCCATCAGTGAGTCGCAGGGGCCTTCTGAAGCTTTCTTT.

A note on this clone: Within the sample, other DNA sequences also encode this same CDR3. V is TRBV7-3 and J is TRBJ2-7; possibly TRBD1 for D (6 bases). Deletions cut 2 bases from V and 3 bases from J, with 8 bases between. Germline CDR1 SGHTA, CDR2 FQGTGA. The CDR3 is 13 residues long. The CDR3 region is CASSLDRSYEQYF. The CDR3 region has the DNA TGTGCCAGCAGCTTAGACAGGAGCTACGAGCAGTACTTC.

The rearrangement links TRBV27 to TRBJ2-7; possibly TRBD1 for D (6 bases). CDR1 and CDR2 (germline): MNHEY, SMNVEV (reference sequence). The CDR3 is 13 amino acids. The V end was cut by 1 base, the J end by 8 bases, with 12 bases between. The CDR3 protein is CASSLLGGGKQYF. The CDR3 region has the DNA TGTGCCAGCAGTTTATTAGGGGGTGGCAAGCAGTACTTC.

This chain connects TRBV29-1 to TRBJ2-2, with 7 bases that match TRBD1. In germline, CDR1 is SQVTM, CDR2 ANQGSEA. The ends lost 5 bases at V and 1 base at J; junction bases unmatched: 4. The CDR3 is made up of 14 amino acids. The CDR3: CSVRGQLNTGELFF. The CDR3 DNA is TGCAGCGTTCGGGGACAGCTGAACACCGGGGAGCTGTTTTTT.

The chain carries TRBV28 and TRBJ1-1; tentatively, D is TRBD1 (5 bases). V lost 7 bases and J 0 bases, leaving 18 bases between the germline ends. The CDR3 consists of 16 residues. The germline V gene has CDR1 MDHEN and CDR2 SYDVKM. CDR3 sequence: CASKLLAGTLNTEAFF. In DNA form, the CDR3 reads TGTGCCAGCAAACTCCTTGCCGGGACCCTGAACACTGAAGCTTTCTTT.

V gene TRBV5-1 combines with J gene TRBJ2-5; D is undetermined. CDR3 size: 13 residues. V dropped 3 bases and J dropped 1 base, with 7 bases sitting between them. Germline CDR1 is SGHRS and CDR2 is YFSETQ. The chain's CDR3 is CASSWAFQETQYF. The CDR3 DNA reads TGCGCCAGCAGCTGGGCTTTCCAAGAGACCCAGTACTTC.

The chain links TRBV5-6 to TRBJ1-2; 11 bases agree with TRBD1. CDR1 is SGHDT and CDR2 is YYEEEE in the germline V gene. V shed 3 bases and J 7 bases; nucleotides not matched to a gene: 2. The CDR3 has 13 amino acids. CDR3 loop: CASSSDRGLGYTF. The CDR3 DNA sequence: TGTGCCAGCAGCTCGGACAGGGGGCTTGGCTACACCTTC.

The chain employs TRBV5-8 and TRBJ2-2; D may be TRBD2 (6 bases). Trimming shortened V by 1 base and J by 6 bases, and 10 bases separated the two germline ends. The CDR3 spans 14 residues. From germline, CDR1 is SGHTS and CDR2 YDEGEE. This chain's CDR3 is CASSLRAGPGELFF. Here the CDR3 DNA reads TGTGCCAGCAGCTTGAGGGCGGGGCCCGGGGAGCTGTTTTTT.

The count of this clone is one. V usage is TRBV5-1 and J usage is TRBJ2-7, with D tentatively TRBD1 or TRBD2 (5 bases each). The germline CDR1 and CDR2 sequences are SGHRS and YFSETQ. CDR3 length: 15 residues. Between the trimmed V and J ends, which lost 0 bases and 2 bases, there was a span of 12 bases. The CDR3 spells CASSLAGTKPYEQYF. CDR3 nucleotide sequence: TGCGCCAGCAGCTTGGCCGGGACGAAGCCCTACGAGCAGTACTTC.

This clone has just one count. In the same sample, other DNA sequences code for this CDR3. This rearrangement joins TRBV5-4 to TRBJ2-7; D uncertain. This CDR3 is 12 amino acids long. Trimming took 0 bases from V and 7 from J, leaving 8 bases between them. Germline values: CDR1 SGHNT, CDR2 YYREEE (reference sequence). This CDR3 reads CASSLAGREQYF. In nucleotides, the CDR3 is TGTGCCAGCAGCTTGGCGGGTAGGGAGCAGTACTTC. Using reference TRBV5-4 and TRBJ2-7 for the parts outside the CDR3, the full variable domain is ETGVTQSPTHLIKTRGQQVTLRCSSQSGHNTVSWYQQALGQGPQFIFQYYREEENGRGNFPPRFSGLQFPNYSSELNVNALELDDSALYLCASSLAGREQYFGPGTRLTVT.

The count of this clone is one. The chain combines TRBV2 with TRBJ2-7; TRBD1 matches 8 bases. The CDR3 sequence is 17 residues long. V shed 3 bases and J 3 bases; nucleotides not matched to a gene: 13. Germline-derived CDR1 and CDR2 are SNHLY and FYNNEI. CDR3 nucleotide sequence: TGTGCCAGCAGTGAGTGGACAGGGAAAATAGGGTTCTACGAGCAGTACTTC. This encodes CASSEWTGKIGFYEQYF.

The rearrangement joins TRBV19 to TRBJ1-1; D is unclear. CDR1 LNHDA and CDR2 SQIVND come from the germline V gene (reference sequence). The V end was cut by 0 bases, the J end by 2 bases, with 13 bases between. The CDR3 loop spans 16 amino acids. The CDR3 bases are TGTGCCAGTAGTATAGATCTTTCAGCCTTTAACACTGAAGCTTTCTTT. It yields the protein CASSIDLSAFNTEAFF.

This clone was counted a few times. V is TRBV7-9 and J is TRBJ1-5; 8 bases map to TRBD1. The trim removed 5 bases at V and 1 base at J, leaving 7 bases unmatched. The CDR3 loop spans 16 amino acids. CDR1 and CDR2 (germline): SEHNR, FQNEAQ (reference sequence). In DNA, the CDR3 is TGTGCCAGCAGCGGCTCAGGGGGCGGGAGCAATCAGCCCCAGCATTTT. This codes for CASSGSGGGSNQPQHF.

The chain employs TRBV6-1 and TRBJ2-2; D call uncertain. V lost 4 bases to trimming and J lost 1 base, with 7 bases between them. CDR1 and CDR2 (germline): MNHNS, SASEGT. This CDR3 is built from 14 residues. This CDR3 reads CASSVLENTGELFF. The CDR3 coding sequence is TGTGCCAGCAGTGTATTAGAGAACACCGGGGAGCTGTTTTTT.

The chain has TRBV6-6 and TRBJ1-5; unclear D gene. The germline V gene encodes CDR1 MNHNY and CDR2 SVGAGI (reference sequence). Trimming took off 4 bases at V and 7 bases at J, with 11 bases between the two ends. The CDR3 has 13 amino acids. CDR3 sequence reads: CASSSPPNQPQHF. The DNA for the CDR3 is TGTGCCAGCAGTTCTCCTCCCAACCAGCCCCAGCATTTT.

This chain uses TRBV28 with TRBJ2-7, with D uncertain. This CDR3 has 12 residues. Trimming cost V 5 bases and J 2 bases, with 7 bases left between them. Germline V gene data show CDR1 as MDHEN and CDR2 as SYDVKM. The CDR3 DNA follows: TGTGCCAGCAGTCCCTGGCCCTACGAGCAGTACTTC. Amino acid sequence: CASSPWPYEQYF.

The rearrangement joins TRBV7-8 to TRBJ1-4, with D uncertain. V lost 2 bases, J lost 4 bases, and 8 bases lay in between. This CDR3 has 14 amino acids. CDR1 is SGHVS and CDR2 is FQNEAQ in the germline V gene. The CDR3: CASSLSSFNEKLFF. The CDR3 region has the DNA TGTGCCAGCAGCTTATCCAGTTTTAATGAAAAACTGTTTTTT.

A remark on this clone: Other DNA sequences of this sample code for an identical CDR3. This chain connects TRBV20-1 to TRBJ2-1; D gene unclear. The CDR3 extends over 10 amino acids. Germline values: CDR1 DFQATT, CDR2 SNEGSKA (reference sequence). V was clipped by 3 bases and J by 7 bases, with 4 bases between them. The CDR3, as DNA: TGCAGTGCTAGCAGGAATGAGCAGTTCTTC. Amino acid sequence: CSASRNEQFF.

The chain has TRBV5-1 and TRBJ2-2; 9 positions agree with TRBD1. The CDR3 has 16 residues. Germline values: CDR1 SGHRS, CDR2 YFSETQ. V lost 4 bases, J lost 6 bases, and 10 bases stayed unmatched. CDR3 loop: CASSPGQGPFSGELFF. The CDR3 DNA sequence: TGCGCCAGCAGCCCCGGACAGGGGCCTTTCTCCGGGGAGCTGTTTTTT.

The rearrangement uses TRBV6-1 and TRBJ2-1; 7 positions match TRBD2. Trimming cost V 4 bases and J 5 bases; bases outside gene matches: 2. CDR1 and CDR2 from the germline V gene are MNHNS and SASEGT. This CDR3 has 13 residues. In DNA form, the CDR3 reads TGTGCCAGCAGTGGGGGGAGGGACAATGAGCAGTTCTTC. It encodes CASSGGRDNEQFF.

The chain couples TRBV28 to TRBJ2-2, with D hard to call. Between the trimmed V and J ends, which lost 2 bases and 6 bases, there was a span of 13 bases. Germline CDR1 and CDR2: MDHEN and SYDVKM. The CDR3 runs to 15 residues. The CDR3 DNA follows: TGTGCCAGCAGTTTAATTTCGGCAGGTGCCGGGGAGCTGTTTTTT. It specifies CASSLISAGAGELFF.